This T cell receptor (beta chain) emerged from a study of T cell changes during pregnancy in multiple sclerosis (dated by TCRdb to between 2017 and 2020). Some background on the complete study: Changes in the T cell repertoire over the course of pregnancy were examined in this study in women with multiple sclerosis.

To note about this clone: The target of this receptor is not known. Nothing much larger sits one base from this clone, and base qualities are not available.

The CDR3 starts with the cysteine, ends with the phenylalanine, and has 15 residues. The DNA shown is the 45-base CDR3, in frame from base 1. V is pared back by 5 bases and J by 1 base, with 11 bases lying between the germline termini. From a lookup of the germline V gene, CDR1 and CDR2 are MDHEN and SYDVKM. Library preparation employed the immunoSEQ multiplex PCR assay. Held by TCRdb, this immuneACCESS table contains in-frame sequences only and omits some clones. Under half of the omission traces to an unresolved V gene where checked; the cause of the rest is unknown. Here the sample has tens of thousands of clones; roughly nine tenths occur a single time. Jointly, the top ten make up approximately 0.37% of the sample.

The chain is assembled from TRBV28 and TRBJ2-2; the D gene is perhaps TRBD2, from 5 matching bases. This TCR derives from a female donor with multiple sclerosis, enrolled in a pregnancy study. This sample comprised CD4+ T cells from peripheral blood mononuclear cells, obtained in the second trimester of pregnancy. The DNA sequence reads TGTGCCAGCAGTCTCCCGGGAAGGAACACCGGGGAGCTGTTTTTT. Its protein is CASSLPGRNTGELFF. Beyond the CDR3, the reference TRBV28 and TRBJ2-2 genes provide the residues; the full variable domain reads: DVKVTQSSRYLVKRTGEKVFLECVQDMDHENMFWYRQDPGLGLRLIYFSYDVKMKEKGDIPEGYSVSREKKERFSLILESASTNQTSMYLCASSLPGRNTGELFFGEGSRLTVL.